This passage covers 26 T cell receptor beta chains from one sample sequenced in a study of shared clonotypes between healthy human individuals. Here immunoSEQ multiplex PCR was the method, and the copy in TCRdb shows in-frame clones only, minus some. The repertoire includes around 83,000 clones, 50% to 70% of them detected once, and over 50% sits in the top ten. Source material: memory CD8+ T cells sorted from blood. As to subset: CD45RO+ cells pooled with CCR7-negative TemRA cells. These receptors all stem from a young man in good health.

This clone was seen a few times. CDR3 sequence: CSCSEREVVQFF. The CDR3 bases are TGCAGTTGCTCAGAGCGGGAGGTGGTGCAGTTCTTC. V gene TRBV29-1 combines with J gene TRBJ2-1; 9 bases map to TRBD2. Germline CDR1 is SQVTM and CDR2 is ANQGSEA. The CDR3 length is 12 residues.

This clone was found a few times. Other DNA sequences in this specimen translate into the identical CDR3. The chain combines TRBV6-4 with TRBJ2-3, with TRBD2 matching over 7 bases. CDR1 and CDR2 from the germline V gene are MRHNA and SNTAGT. The ends lost 0 bases at V and 2 bases at J; junction bases unmatched: 2. The CDR3 is 15 residues long. The chain's CDR3 is CASSDSAGATDTQYF. CDR3 nucleotides: TGTGCCAGCAGTGACTCTGCGGGAGCCACAGATACGCAGTATTTT.

The CDR3 DNA follows: TGCGCCAGCCAAGAAGGGGCTAGCATCACCGGGGAGCTGTTTTTT. Encoded protein: CASQEGASITGELFF. The chain couples TRBV5-1 to TRBJ2-2, with D perhaps matching TRBD1 or TRBD2 (5 bases each). This CDR3 comprises 15 residues. Germline-derived CDR1 and CDR2 are SGHRS and YFSETQ. V was clipped by 7 bases and J by 4 bases, with 17 bases between them.

This clone has a handful of counts. The chain couples TRBV6-5 to TRBJ2-7; the match to TRBD1 covers 7 bases. The V gene's germline CDR1 is MNHEY and CDR2 SVGAGI. This CDR3 has 12 residues. V trimming: 6 bases; J trimming: 5 bases; junction bases outside the gene matches: 4. The DNA of the CDR3 is TGTGCCAGCAGCTTAGGGGGCGACGAGCAGTACTTC. Translated: CASSLGGDEQYF.

This clone came up many times. CDR3: CASSPRVFF. CDR3 in DNA: TGTGCCAGCAGCCCACGTGTGTTTTTT. The V call is TRBV3-2, the J call TRBJ2-2. TRBV3-2 has pseudogene status. CDR3 size: 9 residues.

The chain links TRBV6-5 to TRBJ2-1; weak D call: TRBD1 (5 bases). The CDR3 covers 13 residues. Per germline, CDR1 MNHEY and CDR2 SVGAGI. The V and J ends lost 5 bases and 6 bases respectively, with 11 bases between them. The CDR3 sequence: CASSMQGANEQFF. For the CDR3, the DNA is TGTGCCAGCAGTATGCAGGGTGCCAATGAGCAGTTCTTC.

The table lists this clone with many counts. The chain links TRBV6-4 to TRBJ2-3; D is undetermined. CDR3 size: 13 residues. The V and J ends lost 4 bases and 2 bases respectively, with 7 bases between them. Germline V gene sequence: CDR1 MRHNA, CDR2 SNTAGT. DNA of the CDR3: TGTGCCAGCAGTGGCGCGGACACAGATACGCAGTATTTT. Its translation: CASSGADTDTQYF.

This clone has a single count. This chain connects TRBV6-5 to TRBJ2-6; D unresolved. Trimming left V 2 bases short and J 0 bases short, with 5 bases between. The length of the CDR3 is 15 residues. Germline CDR1 MNHEY, CDR2 SVGAGI. CDR3: CASSYVVSGANVLTF. The CDR3 nucleotides read TGTGCCAGCAGTTACGTGGTCTCTGGGGCCAACGTCCTGACTTTC.

This sequence joins TRBV27 and TRBJ2-7; TRBD2 matches at 11 bases. The trim removed 5 bases at V and 3 bases at J, leaving 3 bases unmatched. Per germline, CDR1 MNHEY and CDR2 SMNVEV (reference sequence). The CDR3 is made up of 14 amino acids. This CDR3 reads CASSPTSGNYEQYF. The CDR3 DNA follows: TGTGCCAGCAGTCCGACTAGCGGGAACTACGAGCAGTACTTC.

The chain uses TRBV5-6 and TRBJ2-7; TRBD2 matches 11 bases. Germline loops: CDR1 SGHDT, CDR2 YYEEEE. The CDR3 contains 13 residues. The junction had 6 bases not matched to a gene; V was cut back by 6 bases and J by 7 bases. CDR3 bases: TGTGCCAGCAAAGGGACTAGCGGTCTGGAGCAGTACTTC. Its protein product is CASKGTSGLEQYF.

This clone appeared a few times. This sample includes further DNA sequences coding for the same CDR3. This rearrangement joins TRBV29-1 to TRBJ1-1; D call uncertain. Germline-derived CDR1 and CDR2 are SQVTM and ANQGSEA. The V and J ends lost 5 bases and 4 bases respectively, with 11 bases between them. The CDR3 runs 12 residues. CDR3 nucleotides: TGCAGCGTTCTGTATATGGGCACTGAAGCTTTCTTT. Its protein is CSVLYMGTEAFF.

The rearrangement uses TRBV4-3 and TRBJ2-3; either TRBD1 or TRBD2 may fit D (6 bases each). The CDR3 has 15 residues. V was trimmed by 3 bases and J by 3 bases, leaving 13 bases between them. Germline V gene sequence: CDR1 LGHNA, CDR2 YSLEER. Here the CDR3 DNA reads TGCGCCAGCAGCCACGGATCGGGGGCGACAGATACGCAGTATTTT. Amino acids: CASSHGSGATDTQYF.

The rearrangement joins TRBV6-1 to TRBJ1-2, with D hard to call. The V gene lost 10 bases and the J gene lost 0 bases, with 6 bases spanning the gap. CDR1 and CDR2 (germline): MNHNS, SASEGT. The CDR3 is 11 residues long. CDR3 coding DNA: TGTGCCACTGGAACTAACTATGGCTACACCTTC. It specifies CATGTNYGYTF.

This clone was picked up one time. V usage is TRBV5-4 and J usage is TRBJ2-6; D is possibly TRBD2 (6 bases). V lost 0 bases and J 0 bases, leaving 13 bases between the germline ends. The CDR3 runs to 18 residues. Germline CDR1 is SGHNT and CDR2 is YYREEE (reference sequence). The CDR3 is CASSLEPGRPSGANVLTF. CDR3 in DNA: TGTGCCAGCAGCTTGGAACCCGGGAGACCCTCTGGGGCCAACGTCCTGACTTTC.

The rearrangement joins TRBV7-6 to TRBJ2-1, with 8 bases fitting TRBD2. With V trimmed by 3 bases and J by 8 bases, 9 bases remained unmatched. The CDR3 is made up of 15 amino acids. Germline-derived CDR1 and CDR2 are SGHVS and FNYEAQ. CDR3 amino acids: CASSFLGRDTDEQFF. CDR3 in DNA: TGTGCCAGCAGCTTCCTCGGGAGGGATACGGATGAGCAGTTCTTC. Full variable domain (remainder filled in from reference TRBV7-6 and TRBJ2-1): GAGVSQSPRYKVTKRGQDVALRCDPISGHVSLYWYRQALGQGPEFLTYFNYEAQQDKSGLPNDRFSAERPEGSISTLTIQRTEQRDSAMYRCASSFLGRDTDEQFFGPGTRLTVL.

This clone was observed a single time. J is TRBJ1-1 and V is TRBV6-5, with D tentatively TRBD1 (5 bases). Trimming removed 6 bases at V and 4 bases at J, with 12 bases between. This CDR3 comprises 13 residues. Germline assignment: CDR1 MNHEY and CDR2 SVGAGI. The CDR3 region is CASSQAGGTEAFF. Here the CDR3 DNA reads TGTGCCAGCAGCCAAGCCGGGGGCACTGAAGCTTTCTTT.

The chain recombines TRBV5-1 with TRBJ2-5; D not certain. Trimming stripped 0 bases from V and 5 bases from J, with 17 bases between. The CDR3 extends over 16 amino acids. The germline V gene has CDR1 SGHRS and CDR2 YFSETQ. This CDR3 is CASSLAGSQEWETQYF. As DNA, the CDR3 is TGCGCCAGCAGCTTGGCAGGCAGCCAGGAGTGGGAGACCCAGTACTTC.

This clone showed up just a few times. This chain uses TRBV9 with TRBJ2-3; D is uncertain. Trimming stripped 2 bases from V and 2 bases from J, with 3 bases between. CDR3 length: 12 residues. The germline gives CDR1 SGDLS, CDR2 YYNGEE. CDR3 sequence reads: CASSVPTDTQYF. DNA for the CDR3: TGTGCCAGCAGCGTCCCCACAGATACGCAGTATTTT. Looking up the rest from reference TRBV9 and TRBJ2-3 gives the full variable domain: DSGVTQTPKHLITATGQRVTLRCSPRSGDLSVYWYQQSLDQGLQFLIQYYNGEERAKGNILERFSAQQFPDLHSELNLSSLELGDSALYFCASSVPTDTQYFGPGTRLTVL.

The table lists this clone with a few counts. V and J are TRBV6-5 and TRBJ1-2; perhaps TRBD1 as D (5 bases). Germline loops: CDR1 MNHEY, CDR2 SVGAGI. Trimming shortened V by 5 bases and J by 1 base, and 11 bases separated the two germline ends. CDR3 length: 14 residues. CDR3 coding DNA: TGTGCCAGCAGTCCCGGGACCCTTAACTATGGCTACACCTTC. Translating it yields CASSPGTLNYGYTF.

This clone was recorded many times. In the same sample, other DNA sequences code for this CDR3. The gene calls are TRBV6-4 and TRBJ2-1; TRBD2 agrees at 9 bases. CDR3 length: 15 amino acids. J lost 3 bases, V lost 0 bases, and 0 bases had no gene match. Germline CDR1 and CDR2: MRHNA and SNTAGT. CDR3 DNA sequence: TGTGCCAGCAGTGACTCGACTAGCGGCTACAATGAGCAGTTCTTC. This translates into CASSDSTSGYNEQFF.

This clone was picked up a small number of times. The V call is TRBV7-9, the J call TRBJ2-6; D not resolved. The CDR3 consists of 17 residues. Trimming left V 5 bases short and J 0 bases short, with 14 bases between. Germline CDR1 is SEHNR and CDR2 is FQNEAQ (reference sequence). CDR3 sequence: CASSPANSGSGANVLTF. The DNA of the CDR3 is TGTGCCAGCAGCCCCGCGAACTCGGGCTCTGGGGCCAACGTCCTGACTTTC.

The V and J genes are TRBV27 and TRBJ2-1, with 8 bases matching TRBD2. Germline CDR1 is MNHEY and CDR2 is SMNVEV (reference sequence). Trimming cost V 3 bases and J 4 bases; bases outside gene matches: 2. There are 14 residues in the CDR3. The CDR3 region is CASSFGTRYNEQFF. The CDR3, as DNA: TGTGCCAGCAGTTTCGGGACTAGGTACAATGAGCAGTTCTTC.

This chain links TRBV4-1 with TRBJ2-1, with D possibly matching TRBD1 (6 bases). The CDR3 sequence is 15 residues long. The V end was cut by 5 bases, the J end by 1 base, with 12 bases between. Germline V gene sequence: CDR1 MGHRA, CDR2 YSYEKL. CDR3 loop: CASSEDSLSYNEQFF. The CDR3 region has the DNA TGCGCCAGCAGCGAGGACAGCCTTTCCTACAATGAGCAGTTCTTC.

This chain joins TRBV28 and TRBJ2-5, with unresolved D. V gave up 2 bases and J gave up 10 bases, with 17 bases separating them. Germline CDR1 MDHEN, CDR2 SYDVKM. The CDR3 spans 14 residues. For the CDR3, the DNA is TGTGCCAGCAGTTTAACTTCGGAAGGGTCGAACCAGTACTTC. Its protein is CASSLTSEGSNQYF. Full variable domain (missing parts from reference TRBV28 and TRBJ2-5): DVKVTQSSRYLVKRTGEKVFLECVQDMDHENMFWYRQDPGLGLRLIYFSYDVKMKEKGDIPEGYSVSREKKERFSLILESASTNQTSMYLCASSLTSEGSNQYFGPGTRLLVL.

The chain carries TRBV14 and TRBJ1-2; possibly TRBD1 for D (5 bases). Germline CDR1 is SGHDN and CDR2 is FVKESK. Between the trimmed V and J ends, which lost 4 bases and 3 bases, there was a span of 9 bases. This CDR3 has 13 amino acids. The CDR3 here is CASSLRGYYGYTF. As DNA, the CDR3 is TGTGCCAGCAGCCTTCGGGGGTACTATGGCTACACCTTC.

V gene TRBV7-2 combines with J gene TRBJ2-3; TRBD2 agrees at 7 bases. The CDR3 has 17 amino acids. Unmatched junction bases numbered 12, after V lost 5 bases and J lost 1 base. CDR1 SGHTA and CDR2 FQGNSA come from the germline V gene. CDR3 nucleotides: TGTGCCAGCAGCCTGCTAGGTACTAGCGTAGGCACAGATACGCAGTATTTT. Its translation: CASSLLGTSVGTDTQYF.